Listed here are 21 T cell receptor beta chains from one sample, sequenced in a study of blood T cells in healthy people across ages. PCR was performed a second time for roughly 7 to 12 cycles using a sample-barcoded 5' primer and a J-beta primer mix. MiXCR, applied by TCRdb to the 5' RACE reads, yields one record per CDR3 protein. The profile shows approximately 2,000,000 distinct CDR3 sequences, roughly two fifths of them singletons. The specimen was blood. These receptors originate from a human donor in good health.

The CDR3 coding sequence is TGTGCCAGCAGTCAGTTGACCGGGACAGGAAAAGAGACCCAGTACTTC. Residues: CASSQLTGTGKETQYF. This chain uses TRBV28 with TRBJ2-5, with 8 bases lining up with TRBD1. There are 16 residues in the CDR3. With 5 bases clipped from V and 3 bases from J, the junction kept 11 bases outside the gene matches. The germline CDR1 and CDR2 sequences are MDHEN and SYDVKM.

This clonotype was counted between two and nine times. The genes are TRBV6-4 and TRBJ2-2; D not resolved. The germline V gene has CDR1 MRHNA and CDR2 SNTAGT. Deletions cut 3 bases from V and 2 bases from J, with 4 bases between. The CDR3 runs to 13 residues. The DNA for the CDR3 is TGTGCCAGCAGTGAGACAAACACCGGGGAGCTGTTTTTT. Residues: CASSETNTGELFF.

This clonotype came up a few times. This sequence may be a read error, since a much larger clone differs from it by one base. The chain combines TRBV7-9 with TRBJ2-7; D gene uncertain. The CDR3 extends over 14 amino acids. In germline, CDR1 is SEHNR, CDR2 FQNEAQ (reference sequence). The CDR3 DNA follows: TGTGTCAGCAGCTTGGGCAGAAACTCCTACGAGCAGTACTTC. It is translated as CVSSLGRNSYEQYF.

This chain connects TRBV12-3 or TRBV12-4 to TRBJ1-2, with TRBD1 identical over 10 bases. With V trimmed by 2 bases and J by 7 bases, 10 bases remained unmatched. The CDR3 is 16 residues long. In DNA, the CDR3 is TGTGCCAGCAGTTTACGACAGGGGGCCGGTAGAGGTGGCTACACCTTC. Encoded protein: CASSLRQGAGRGGYTF.

This clonotype was seen ten or more times. V is TRBV4-1 and J is TRBJ2-3; 8 bases are a match to TRBD2. From germline, CDR1 is MGHRA and CDR2 YSYEKL. The CDR3 runs 17 residues. V lost 1 base and J lost 2; bases outside the gene matches: 8. CDR3 coding DNA: TGCGCCAGCAGCCAAGTTATAACAGCGGGGGCCACAGATACGCAGTATTTT. Translation gives CASSQVITAGATDTQYF.

J is TRBJ2-7 and V is TRBV9, with 9 bases matching TRBD1. V lost 3 bases and J lost 2; bases outside the gene matches: 6. The CDR3 loop spans 15 amino acids. The V gene's germline CDR1 is SGDLS and CDR2 YYNGEE. CDR3 DNA: TGTGCCAGCAGCGGAGGGACAGGGATCCCCTACGAGCAGTACTTC. Translating it yields CASSGGTGIPYEQYF.

This rearrangement joins TRBV7-2 to TRBJ1-5, with D possibly matching TRBD1 (6 bases). The CDR3 is 15 residues long. The germline gives CDR1 SGHTA, CDR2 FQGNSA. V lost 6 bases, J lost 1 base, and 13 bases lay in between. CDR3: CASRPQGLSNQPQHF. As DNA, the CDR3 is TGTGCCAGCAGACCCCAGGGGTTGAGCAATCAGCCCCAGCATTTT. Looking up the rest from reference TRBV7-2 and TRBJ1-5 gives the full variable domain: GAGVSQSPSNKVTEKGKDVELRCDPISGHTALYWYRQSLGQGLEFLIYFQGNSAPDKSGLPSDRFSAERTGGSVSTLTIQRTQQEDSAVYLCASRPQGLSNQPQHFGDGTRLSIL.

This clonotype was recorded a few times. The J gene is TRBJ1-4, the V gene TRBV6-1; 7 bases agree with TRBD1. This CDR3 is 18 amino acids long. The germline V gene encodes CDR1 MNHNS and CDR2 SASEGT. With V trimmed by 3 bases and J by 6 bases, 16 bases remained unmatched. Here the CDR3 DNA reads TGTGCCAGCAGTGACACAGGGGAAGATGGCTTATGGTATGAAAAACTGTTTTTT. Its translation is CASSDTGEDGLWYEKLFF.

This clonotype has a handful of counts. This rearrangement joins TRBV28 to TRBJ1-5, with no clear D. With 2 bases removed from V and 0 bases from J, the gap between germline ends came to 8 bases. This CDR3 spans 15 amino acids. Germline V gene sequence: CDR1 MDHEN, CDR2 SYDVKM. The CDR3 region has the DNA TGTGCCAGCAGTTTACTCGGATATAGCAATCAGCCCCAGCATTTT. As protein: CASSLLGYSNQPQHF.

Concerning this clonotype itself: This sequence may be a read error, since a much larger clone differs from it by one base. The V call is TRBV20-1, the J call TRBJ2-5; D gene unclear. V was clipped by 5 bases and J by 5 bases, with 9 bases between them. CDR3 size: 11 residues. Germline assignment: CDR1 DFQATT and CDR2 SNEGSKA (reference sequence). CDR3 bases: TGCAGTGCTTCGTGTGGGGAGACCCAGTACTTC. This gives the protein CSASCGETQYF.

The V and J genes are TRBV6-1 and TRBJ1-1; 7 bases agree with TRBD1. Trimming at V came to 6 bases and at J to 1 base, leaving 8 bases not matched to a gene. CDR3 length: 15 amino acids. CDR1 is MNHNS, CDR2 SASEGT, per germline. CDR3 protein: CASRDPGQKNTEAFF. As DNA, the CDR3 is TGTGCCAGCAGGGACCCGGGACAGAAGAACACTGAAGCTTTCTTT.

The chain couples TRBV4-3 to TRBJ1-5; D remains ambiguous. Trimming shortened V by 4 bases and J by 7 bases, and 11 bases separated the two germline ends. This CDR3 has 13 amino acids. CDR1 and CDR2 from the germline V gene are LGHNA and YSLEER. The CDR3: CASSPVLGQPQHF. In DNA, the CDR3 is TGCGCCAGCAGCCCCGTTTTGGGCCAGCCCCAGCATTTT.

The J gene is TRBJ2-1, the V gene TRBV13; D call uncertain. The DNA end lines up better with TRBJ2-7; the J call may be wrong. Germline V gene sequence: CDR1 PRHDT, CDR2 FYEKMQ (reference sequence). The CDR3 runs to 17 residues. The CDR3 reads CASSLGAPVRSTYEQYF. CDR3 coding DNA: TGTGCCAGCAGCTTAGGCGCCCCGGTTAGATCCACCTACGAGCAGTACTTC.

To note about this clonotype: The germline gene is not matched at one end of the junction; a read error may be the cause. J is TRBJ2-3 and V is TRBV14; D not certain. The length of the CDR3 is 13 residues. Germline V lookup: CDR1 SGHDN, CDR2 FVKESK. The CDR3 sequence: CTSSQGPGGTQYF. The CDR3 DNA follows: TGTACCAGCAGCCAAGGTCCGGGTGGGACGCAGTATTTT.

This clonotype has more than one count but fewer than ten. The CDR3 DNA reads TGCGCCAGCAGCCAAGATGAAGAAGGGGCGAATGGGGCCAACGTCCTGACTTTC. It translates to CASSQDEEGANGANVLTF. The rearrangement links TRBV4-3 to TRBJ2-6; possibly TRBD1 for D (5 bases). V lost 0 bases and J lost 3, with 15 bases in between. Germline CDR1 reads LGHNA; CDR2 reads YSLEER. CDR3 length: 18 residues.

The rearrangement joins TRBV6-5 to TRBJ1-2, with a tentative D call TRBD1 (5 bases). Trimming pared 6 bases from V and 3 bases from J, leaving 17 bases between. The CDR3 contains 15 residues. Germline V gene data show CDR1 as MNHEY and CDR2 as SVGAGI. CDR3 residues: CASSTGHEGHYGYTF. CDR3 coding DNA: TGTGCCAGCAGCACGGGGCATGAAGGGCACTATGGCTACACCTTC.

This rearrangement joins TRBV27 to TRBJ2-5, with 8 bases lining up with TRBD1. V was pared by 7 bases and J by 5 bases, with 9 bases of the junction left unmatched. CDR3 length equals 14 residues. Germline V gene data show CDR1 as MNHEY and CDR2 as SMNVEV (reference sequence). As DNA, the CDR3 is TGTGCCAGCACCAGGACAGGGAGTTCGGAGACCCAGTACTTC. Translating gives CASTRTGSSETQYF.

In DNA, the CDR3 is TGTGCCAGCAGTGAAATGTGGAACCATGAGGGTGAGCAGTACTTC. This sequence encodes CASSEMWNHEGEQYF. This chain joins TRBV6-1 and TRBJ2-5; D may be TRBD2 (5 bases). There are 15 residues in the CDR3. The germline CDR1 and CDR2 sequences are MNHNS and SASEGT. With 2 bases removed from V and 11 bases from J, the gap between germline ends came to 21 bases.

The chain couples TRBV29-1 to TRBJ2-5, with D perhaps assigned TRBD1 or TRBD2 (5 bases each). The last part of the DNA fits TRBJ2-7 better; the J call may be wrong. The CDR3 covers 14 residues. Germline V gene sequence: CDR1 SQVTM, CDR2 ANQGSEA. The CDR3 DNA reads TGCAGCGTTGAGAGGGACCAGGGAATCTACGAGCAGTACTTC. This sequence encodes CSVERDQGIYEQYF.

CDR3 sequence (DNA): TGTGCCAGCAGCCAAGCGAGTTGGGAGGGAGAGGGTGAGCAGTTCTTC. Protein: CASSQASWEGEGEQFF. V gene TRBV4-2 combines with J gene TRBJ2-1, with 7 positions matching TRBD2. CDR3 length: 16 residues. Trimming removed 1 base from V and 9 bases from J; junction bases left unmatched: 12. Germline loops: CDR1 LGHNA, CDR2 YNFKEQ.

The chain joins TRBV5-1 to TRBJ1-2; D is unresolved. CDR3 length equals 14 residues. V shed 0 bases and J shed 3 bases, with 9 bases lying between them. CDR1 is SGHRS and CDR2 is YFSETQ in the germline V gene. The CDR3 loop is CASSLGHEYYGYTF. DNA for the CDR3: TGCGCCAGCAGCTTGGGACACGAATACTATGGCTACACCTTC.